The entry below describes one TCR beta chain. This clonotype has a count of ten or more. Its antigen is not yet known. The input lacks base qualities; no much larger clone sits a single base away. Libraries were prepared through PCR. For sequencing, an Illumina HiSeq 2500 was employed. TCRdb reworked the public reads: Q25 trimming with fastp, MiXCR clone assembly, productive beta chains retained. Each CDR3 protein gets just one entry, which takes the most common genes and DNA from the rows behind it. The sample table shows some 2,000 distinct CDR3 sequences, and roughly a sixth are seen once. About 25% of the sample goes to the ten largest clones. The source of the sample is a study of CXCR3 chemokines and chemotherapy response in bladder cancer (dated by TCRdb to between 2021 and 2022). In terms of the full investigation: Whether chemotherapy response in human bladder cancer was predicted by intratumoral CXCR3 chemokine system activity was examined in the study.

Compared with germline, V lacks 5 bases and J lacks 5 bases; bases without a gene match: 9. Taken from cysteine to phenylalanine, the CDR3 has 16 residues. Here the CDR3 DNA is all that survives: 48 bases in frame from base 1. The chain is assembled from TRBV12-3 or TRBV12-4 and TRBJ2-2, with TRBD2 matching 9 junction bases. The receptor was isolated from a human donor with bladder cancer that responded to neoadjuvant chemotherapy. This material was acquired from a patient whose treatment included neoadjuvant chemotherapy. The DNA reads as follows: TGTGCCAGCAGTCCCCCAACTAGCGGGTCAACCGGGGAGCTGTTTTTT. Translated, this gives CASSPPTSGSTGELFF.